Given below is one T cell receptor beta chain in context. The antigen is undetermined. This record comes from a study of T cells in pancreatic ductal adenocarcinoma. With V trimmed by 0 bases and J by 11 bases, 6 bases remained unmatched. The CDR3 totals 14 residues. CDR1 LGHNA and CDR2 YSLEER come from the germline V gene. The selected patients with pancreatic ductal adenocarcinoma had surgery but no neoadjuvant therapy. Data came from immunoSEQ multiplex PCR; TCRdb stores just in-frame clones and leaves some out. The top ten clones hold around 2.9% of a sample with 97,000 or so clones, about 96% of them seen once. The study, taken as a whole, reports: Blood clonality (roughly 0.07) did not differ significantly from tumor (about 0.11).

Sequencing was done on a sample of PBMCs. V is TRBV4-3 and J is TRBJ1-1, with TRBD1 identical over 10 bases. The receptor was derived from a human donor with pancreatic ductal adenocarcinoma. The CDR3 region is CASSQDGQGVVAFF. The CDR3 DNA follows: TGCGCCAGCAGCCAAGATGGACAGGGGGTAGTGGCTTTCTTT.